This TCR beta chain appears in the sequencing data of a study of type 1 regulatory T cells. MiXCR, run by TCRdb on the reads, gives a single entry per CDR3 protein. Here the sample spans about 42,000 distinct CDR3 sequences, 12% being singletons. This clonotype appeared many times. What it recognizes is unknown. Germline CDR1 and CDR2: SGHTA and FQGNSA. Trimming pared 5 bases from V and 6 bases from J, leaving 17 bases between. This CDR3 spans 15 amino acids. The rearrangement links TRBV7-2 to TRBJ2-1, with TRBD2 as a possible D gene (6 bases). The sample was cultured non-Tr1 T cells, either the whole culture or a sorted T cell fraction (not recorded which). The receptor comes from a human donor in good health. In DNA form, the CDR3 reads TGTGCCAGCAGCCCGGACTATTTGATGGTCAATGAGCAGTTCTTC. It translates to CASSPDYLMVNEQFF.